The entry below gives a single T cell receptor beta chain sequence along with its context. RNA was extracted with the RNeasy kit, and a quantity of roughly 0.5 to 1 ug was reverse transcribed using random hexamers. TCRdb ran MiXCR on the immunoSEQ multiplex PCR reads and lists one entry per CDR3 protein. Of 130,000 to 150,000 distinct CDR3 sequences in the sample, more than 90% were seen once. CD8+ and CD4+ T cells were negatively isolated; TEMRA cells were FACS-enriched. The data originate from a study of CD8 T cells in Susac syndrome. Germline trimming cut 5 bases from V and 0 bases from J; bases unmatched to any gene: 8. Germline V gene sequence: CDR1 SGHTA, CDR2 FQGTGA. The CDR3 totals 16 residues.

The sequence derives from a human donor with Susac syndrome. The gene calls are TRBV7-3 and TRBJ2-3, with TRBD2 matching 7 bases. Sequenced: CD4+ T cells from PBMCs. CDR3 DNA sequence: TGTGCCAGCAGCCTAGAAGCGGGATTTAGCACAGATACGCAGTATTTT. It codes for CASSLEAGFSTDTQYF.